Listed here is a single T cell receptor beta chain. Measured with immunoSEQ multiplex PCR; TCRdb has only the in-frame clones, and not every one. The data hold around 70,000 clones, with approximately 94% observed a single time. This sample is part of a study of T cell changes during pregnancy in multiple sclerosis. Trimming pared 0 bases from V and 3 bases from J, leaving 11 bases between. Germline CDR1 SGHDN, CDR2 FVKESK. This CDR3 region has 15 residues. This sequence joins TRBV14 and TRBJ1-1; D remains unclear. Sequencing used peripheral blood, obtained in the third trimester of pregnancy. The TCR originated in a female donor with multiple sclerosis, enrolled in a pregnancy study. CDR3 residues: CASSQDWAADTEAFF. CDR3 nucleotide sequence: TGTGCCAGCAGCCAAGATTGGGCAGCCGACACTGAAGCTTTCTTT. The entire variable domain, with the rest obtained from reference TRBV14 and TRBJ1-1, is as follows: EAGVTQFPSHSVIEKGQTVTLRCDPISGHDNLYWYRRVMGKEIKFLLHFVKESKQDESGMPNNRFLAERTGGTYSTLKVQPAELEDSGVYFCASSQDWAADTEAFFGQGTRLTVV.